These 9 T cell receptor beta chains originate from one sample sequenced in a study of blood T cell repertoires in COVID-19. Using immunoSEQ multiplex PCR, the repertoire was profiled, and TCRdb retains in-frame clones only, with some absent. The repertoire includes about 76,000 clones, around 86% of them detected once, and 29% sits in the top ten. Source material: peripheral blood. These receptors were taken from a woman aged 80 or over with active or convalescent COVID-19.

This rearrangement joins TRBV14 to TRBJ2-1; D might be TRBD2 (6 bases). CDR3 length equals 14 residues. Germline V gene data show CDR1 as SGHDN and CDR2 as FVKESK. V shed 6 bases and J shed 6 bases, with 15 bases lying between them. Written as DNA, the CDR3 is TGTGCCAGCAGTCCCGGGACGGGGGTCAATGAGCAGTTCTTC. As protein: CASSPGTGVNEQFF.

This clone occurred a few times. This chain links TRBV3-1 (or the pseudogene TRBV3-2) with TRBJ1-1; maybe TRBD1 (6 bases). The germline V gene encodes CDR1 LGHDT and CDR2 YNNKEL (reference sequence). The CDR3 covers 14 residues. V was clipped by 6 bases and J by 5 bases, with 16 bases between them. The CDR3 loop reads CASRLQGGRTEAFF. In DNA, the CDR3 is TGTGCCAGCAGGCTACAGGGAGGGAGGACTGAAGCTTTCTTT.

The chain recombines TRBV18 with TRBJ2-3, with TRBD2 matching over 9 bases. Germline loops: CDR1 KGHSH, CDR2 LQKENI. With V trimmed by 0 bases and J by 1 base, 2 bases remained unmatched. This CDR3 has 16 amino acids. The CDR3 spells CASSPPASGGTDTQYF. The CDR3 nucleotides read TGTGCCAGCTCACCACCGGCTAGCGGGGGCACAGATACGCAGTATTTT. The whole variable domain, filled in from reference TRBV18 and TRBJ2-3, reads NAGVMQNPRHLVRRRGQEARLRCSPMKGHSHVYWYRQLPEEGLKFMVYLQKENIIDESGMPKERFSAEFPKEGPSILRIQQVVRGDSAAYFCASSPPASGGTDTQYFGPGTRLTVL.

The chain couples TRBV3-1 (or the pseudogene TRBV3-2) to TRBJ1-3; 8 positions match TRBD1. After removal of 0 bases from V and 0 bases from J, the junction contained 7 bases not matched to a gene. CDR1 and CDR2 (germline): LGHDT, YNNKEL (reference sequence). This CDR3 region has 18 residues. The CDR3 nucleotides are TGTGCCAGCAGCCAAGATCCCCGGACAGGGAGCTCTGGAAACACCATATATTTT. Translating it yields CASSQDPRTGSSGNTIYF.

This sequence joins TRBV5-4 and TRBJ2-7; 8 bases line up with TRBD1. Germline values: CDR1 SGHNT, CDR2 YYREEE (reference sequence). The CDR3 sequence is 16 residues long. V shed 3 bases and J 2 bases; nucleotides not matched to a gene: 10. The CDR3 reads CASSSPRGQETYEQYF. DNA of the CDR3: TGTGCCAGCAGCTCGCCCCGGGGACAGGAAACCTACGAGCAGTACTTC.

The rearrangement uses TRBV15 and TRBJ1-4, with 7 bases matching TRBD1. J was trimmed by 8 bases and V by 3 bases; bases with no gene match: 6. The CDR3 covers 14 residues. Germline V gene lookup returns CDR1 LNHNV and CDR2 YYDKDF (reference sequence). CDR3 loop: CATSRGEGAEKLFF. The CDR3 bases are TGTGCCACCAGCAGGGGCGAGGGGGCAGAAAAACTGTTTTTT.

V and J are TRBV27 and TRBJ1-3; 8 nucleotides line up with TRBD1. The CDR3 length is 15 residues. Germline-derived CDR1 and CDR2 are MNHEY and SMNVEV (reference sequence). J gave up 2 bases and V 8 bases, and 8 bases lay outside the gene matches. CDR3 region: CASRVTGVPGNTIYF. The CDR3 bases are TGTGCCAGCCGAGTGACAGGGGTTCCTGGAAACACCATATATTTT.

CDR3 sequence reads: CASSVTPGGQPQHF. CDR3 sequence (DNA): TGTGCCAGCAGCGTCACCCCAGGGGGTCAGCCCCAGCATTTT. This rearrangement joins TRBV9 to TRBJ1-5; 7 nucleotides match TRBD1. V lost 2 bases to trimming and J lost 6 bases; unmatched junction nucleotides: 5. Germline V lookup: CDR1 SGDLS, CDR2 YYNGEE. The CDR3 runs to 14 residues.

CDR3 protein: CASSLEGPDNSPLHF. The CDR3 DNA reads TGTGCCAGCAGCTTGGAGGGACCCGATAATTCACCCCTCCACTTT. The chain has TRBV7-2 and TRBJ1-6, with a possible D match to TRBD1 (5 bases). The CDR3 runs 15 residues. The V end was cut by 3 bases, the J end by 5 bases, with 11 bases between. The germline CDR1 and CDR2 sequences are SGHTA and FQGNSA.